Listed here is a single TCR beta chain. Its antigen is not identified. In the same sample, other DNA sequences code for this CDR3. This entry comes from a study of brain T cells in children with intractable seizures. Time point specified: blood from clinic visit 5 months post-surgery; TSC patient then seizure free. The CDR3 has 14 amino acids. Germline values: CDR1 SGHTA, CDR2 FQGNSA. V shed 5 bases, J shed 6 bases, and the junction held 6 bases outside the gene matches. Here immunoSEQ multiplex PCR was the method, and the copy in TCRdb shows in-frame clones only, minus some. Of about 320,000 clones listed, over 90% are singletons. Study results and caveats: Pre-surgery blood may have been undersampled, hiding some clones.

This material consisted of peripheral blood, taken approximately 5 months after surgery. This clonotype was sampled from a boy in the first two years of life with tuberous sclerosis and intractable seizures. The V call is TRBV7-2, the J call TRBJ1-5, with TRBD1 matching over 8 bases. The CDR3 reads CASSTRQGAQPQHF. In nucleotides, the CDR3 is TGTGCCAGCAGCACGAGGCAGGGGGCTCAGCCCCAGCATTTT.